These 21 T cell receptor beta chains were sequenced from one sample in a study of T cell responses to AZD1222 COVID-19 vaccine. Generated by immunoSEQ multiplex PCR, the TCRdb table keeps only in-frame clones and is missing some. The sample comprises roughly 97,000 clones, about 93% of which are singletons, and more than 4% rests with the top ten. The specimen comprised peripheral blood, sampled on day 0 of AZD1222 vaccination. The receptors shown here come from an adult in good health.

The gene calls are TRBV6-2 or TRBV6-3 and TRBJ1-1; TRBD1 agrees at 7 bases. J gave up 1 base and V 0 bases, and 5 bases lay outside the gene matches. Germline lookup yields CDR1 MNHEY and CDR2 SVGEGT. The length of the CDR3 is 16 residues. The CDR3 here is CASSYSGGQRNTEAFF. DNA of the CDR3: TGTGCCAGCAGTTACTCAGGGGGACAGAGGAACACTGAAGCTTTCTTT.

The chain combines TRBV6-5 with TRBJ1-5; TRBD1 is a possible D gene (5 bases). Germline V gives CDR1 MNHEY, CDR2 SVGAGI. The V end lost 10 bases, the J end lost 2 bases, and 15 bases lay between the germline ends. The CDR3 length is 14 residues. CDR3: CATSLSGGNQPQHF. DNA of the CDR3: TGTGCCACCTCTCTCTCGGGGGGCAATCAGCCCCAGCATTTT.

The chain joins TRBV19 to TRBJ2-2; 9 bases match TRBD2. Germline CDR1 reads LNHDA; CDR2 reads SQIVND (reference sequence). The CDR3 is 15 residues long. V lost 7 bases and J lost 5; bases outside the gene matches: 8. This chain's CDR3 is CASKIAGDRTGELFF. The CDR3, as DNA: TGTGCCAGTAAAATAGCGGGAGATAGGACCGGGGAGCTGTTTTTT.

This clone was found once. The gene calls are TRBV2 and TRBJ2-2, with TRBD2 as a possible D gene (6 bases). Germline CDR1 SNHLY, CDR2 FYNNEI. Trimming removed 8 bases from V and 2 bases from J, with 15 bases in between. This CDR3 spans 15 amino acids. The CDR3 nucleotides are TGTGCCAGCTGGGTTCCCGGGGGTAACACCGGGGAGCTGTTTTTT. This sequence encodes CASWVPGGNTGELFF.

CDR3 region: CASSFGLAGAKSGDEQFF. As DNA, the CDR3 is TGTGCCAGCAGCTTCGGACTAGCGGGGGCCAAATCCGGCGATGAGCAGTTCTTC. This chain joins TRBV7-6 and TRBJ2-1; 13 nucleotides align to TRBD2. Per germline, CDR1 SGHVS and CDR2 FNYEAQ. The V and J ends lost 3 bases and 8 bases, in that order; junction bases with no gene match: 13. The CDR3 totals 18 residues.

The chain employs TRBV7-2 and TRBJ1-2; D is undetermined. There are 14 residues in the CDR3. CDR1 and CDR2 from the germline V gene are SGHTA and FQGNSA. V lost 3 bases, J lost 10 bases, and 18 bases lay in between. This chain's CDR3 is CASSFGSPLEIYTF. The CDR3 DNA reads as TGTGCCAGCAGCTTCGGGAGCCCCCTAGAAATCTACACCTTC. The whole variable domain, filled in from reference TRBV7-2 and TRBJ1-2, reads GAGVSQSPSNKVTEKGKDVELRCDPISGHTALYWYRQSLGQGLEFLIYFQGNSAPDKSGLPSDRFSAERTGGSVSTLTIQRTQQEDSAVYLCASSFGSPLEIYTFGSGTRLTVV.

This clone was counted a few times. V is TRBV3-1 (or the pseudogene TRBV3-2) and J is TRBJ1-1; D remains unclear. The CDR3 is made up of 14 amino acids. The V and J ends lost 4 bases and 1 base respectively, with 10 bases between them. In germline, CDR1 is LGHDT, CDR2 YNNKEL (reference sequence). For the CDR3, the DNA is TGTGCCAGCAGCCCCCAACGGGCGAACACTGAAGCTTTCTTT. Translation gives CASSPQRANTEAFF.

J is TRBJ1-4 and V is TRBV19, with D unclear. The V end was cut by 7 bases, the J end by 0 bases, with 18 bases between. The germline V gene has CDR1 LNHDA and CDR2 SQIVND (reference sequence). CDR3 length: 17 amino acids. The chain's CDR3 is CASTPPLPGATNEKLFF. The CDR3 DNA reads TGTGCCAGTACGCCACCGCTGCCGGGCGCAACTAATGAAAAACTGTTTTTT.

V is TRBV4-1 and J is TRBJ1-4, with a possible D match to TRBD1 (6 bases). V gave up 5 bases and J gave up 8 bases, with 21 bases separating them. The V gene's germline CDR1 is MGHRA and CDR2 YSYEKL. The CDR3 runs 16 residues. DNA for the CDR3: TGCGCCAGCAGCGGCGAACCGGGACAAGTCCAAGAAAAACTGTTTTTT. It is translated as CASSGEPGQVQEKLFF.

This clone was recorded once. The V gene is TRBV27, the J gene TRBJ2-1, with D perhaps being TRBD1 or TRBD2 (5 bases each). The germline V gene encodes CDR1 MNHEY and CDR2 SMNVEV (reference sequence). CDR3 size: 13 residues. V was trimmed by 3 bases and J by 8 bases, leaving 11 bases between them. CDR3 loop: CASSLQVGDEQFF. For the CDR3, the DNA is TGTGCCAGCAGTTTGCAGGTGGGGGATGAGCAGTTCTTC.

This chain connects TRBV2 to TRBJ2-1, with a possible D match to TRBD2 (6 bases). The CDR3 has 14 amino acids. Looked up from germline, CDR1 is SNHLY and CDR2 is FYNNEI. The ends were cut back, 7 bases at V and 2 bases at J, with 12 bases in the middle. CDR3 DNA sequence: TGTGCCAGCAACGGAGGGGAGGCCTACAATGAGCAGTTCTTC. Its translation is CASNGGEAYNEQFF. Full variable domain (outside the CDR3, taken from reference TRBV2 and TRBJ2-1): EPEVTQTPSHQVTQMGQEVILRCVPISNHLYFYWYRQILGQKVEFLVSFYNNEISEKSEIFDDQFSVERPDGSNFTLKIRSTKLEDSAMYFCASNGGEAYNEQFFGPGTRLTVL.

This clone was observed a single time. The chain is built from TRBV6-6 and TRBJ1-1; 9 bases align to TRBD1. V was pared by 7 bases and J by 0 bases, with 9 bases of the junction left unmatched. From germline, CDR1 is MNHNY and CDR2 SVGAGI (reference sequence). CDR3 size: 16 residues. The CDR3 region is CASTRGTGILNTEAFF. CDR3 in DNA: TGTGCCAGCACCCGAGGGACAGGGATCTTGAACACTGAAGCTTTCTTT.

The chain has TRBV11-2 and TRBJ2-3; maybe TRBD2 (5 bases). The CDR3 has 12 residues. V lost 5 bases to trimming and J lost 6 bases, with 9 bases between them. CDR1 is SGHAT, CDR2 FQNNGV, per germline. The CDR3 is CASSPSGDTQYF. CDR3 in DNA: TGTGCCAGCAGCCCGAGCGGCGATACGCAGTATTTT.

The J gene is TRBJ2-7, the V gene TRBV6-6, with 7 bases that match TRBD1. V trimming: 1 base; J trimming: 0 bases; junction bases outside the gene matches: 0. The germline V gene has CDR1 MNHNY and CDR2 SVGAGI (reference sequence). CDR3 length: 14 amino acids. This CDR3 is CASSYWDSSYEQYF. In nucleotides, the CDR3 is TGTGCCAGCAGTTACTGGGACAGCTCCTACGAGCAGTACTTC.

The rearrangement links TRBV16 to TRBJ1-6; D is uncertain. V gave up 1 base and J gave up 2 bases, with 9 bases separating them. The germline V gene has CDR1 KGHSY and CDR2 FQNENV. CDR3 length equals 16 residues. The CDR3 DNA reads as TGTGCCAGCAGCCAATGGTTAATGGCCTATAATTCACCCCTCCACTTT. It encodes CASSQWLMAYNSPLHF.

V usage is TRBV4-1 and J usage is TRBJ2-2, with D perhaps TRBD1 (5 bases). CDR3 size: 16 residues. V was shortened by 4 bases and J by 5 bases, with 17 bases between the two germline ends. CDR1 and CDR2 from the germline V gene are MGHRA and YSYEKL. CDR3 sequence reads: CASSLRDSYGTGELFF. CDR3 sequence (DNA): TGCGCCAGCAGCCTCAGAGACAGCTATGGGACCGGGGAGCTGTTTTTT.

The chain recombines TRBV5-1 with TRBJ2-5; D ambiguous. Germline CDR1 SGHRS, CDR2 YFSETQ. Trimming removed 2 bases at V and 2 bases at J, with 10 bases between. The CDR3 runs 14 residues. The CDR3 DNA is TGCGCCAGCAGCTTCTATGGGCAACAAGAGACCCAGTACTTC. Its protein is CASSFYGQQETQYF. The full variable domain, rest sourced from reference TRBV5-1 and TRBJ2-5, is KAGVTQTPRYLIKTRGQQVTLSCSPISGHRSVSWYQQTPGQGLQFLFEYFSETQRNKGNFPGRFSGRQFSNSRSEMNVSTLELGDSALYLCASSFYGQQETQYFGPGTRLLVL.

The V call is TRBV30, the J call TRBJ1-1; 9 positions match TRBD1. Losses at the gene ends were 4 bases for V and 4 bases for J; bases not matched to a gene: 10. Germline V gene sequence: CDR1 GTSNPN, CDR2 SVGIG (reference sequence). The CDR3 contains 15 residues. The CDR3 DNA follows: TGTGCCTGGAACTTGGGGACAGGGAGGTCCACTGAAGCTTTCTTT. Its protein product is CAWNLGTGRSTEAFF.

This chain links TRBV27 with TRBJ2-2; maybe TRBD1 (5 bases). Germline V gene lookup returns CDR1 MNHEY and CDR2 SMNVEV (reference sequence). V was cut by 3 bases and J by 4 bases, with 18 bases left in between. CDR3 length equals 17 residues. The CDR3 sequence: CASSFAPGAASTGELFF. The CDR3 DNA reads as TGTGCCAGCAGTTTTGCCCCTGGGGCGGCGAGCACCGGGGAGCTGTTTTTT.

This clone showed up just once. This chain uses TRBV7-2 with TRBJ2-5, with TRBD1 identical over 7 bases. Losses at the gene ends were 5 bases for V and 7 bases for J; bases not matched to a gene: 13. The germline V gene encodes CDR1 SGHTA and CDR2 FQGNSA. This CDR3 contains 15 residues. CDR3 region: CASSPRARGLGTQYF. In DNA, the CDR3 is TGTGCCAGCAGCCCACGAGCGAGGGGGCTTGGGACCCAGTACTTC.

This clone has more than one count but fewer than ten. Different DNA sequences within this sample yield the same CDR3. The DNA of the CDR3 is TGCAGCGTCCTCACCGGGGAGCTGTTTTTT. This translates into CSVLTGELFF. This rearrangement joins TRBV29-1 to TRBJ2-2; no firm D call. CDR3 length: 10 amino acids. Germline V lookup: CDR1 SQVTM, CDR2 ANQGSEA. Between the trimmed V and J ends, which lost 6 bases and 4 bases, there was a span of 3 bases.